This TCR beta chain was profiled in a study of blood T cell repertoires in COVID-19. Study background: Spain, Italy and the United States supplied samples that represented acute and convalescent COVID-19. T cells, B-cell-depleted T cells, or PBMCs provided the cDNA or gDNA that served as material.

This clone was seen more than once but under ten times. Per the study methods: Cell counts per sample came from amplifying reference gene primers. Using immunoSEQ multiplex PCR, the repertoire was profiled, and TCRdb retains in-frame clones only, with some absent. The V and J calls and clone size were taken over from that table, and D and trimming were inferred from the DNA. The sample contains over 150,000 clones, around 82% of which appear only once. Trimming cost V 2 bases and J 8 bases, with 9 bases left between them. Per the germline V gene, CDR1 is SGHAT and CDR2 is FQNNGV. The CDR3 is made up of 13 amino acids.

The chain carries TRBV11-2 and TRBJ1-4; D uncertain. This TCR was sampled from a man between 18 and 35 years old with active or convalescent COVID-19. Sequenced input: peripheral blood. CDR3 DNA: TGTGCCAGCAGCTTATTCGAGGGCGAAAAACTGTTTTTT. Translating gives CASSLFEGEKLFF.